The 12 T cell receptor beta chains below all came from one sample that was sequenced in a study of blood T cell repertoires in COVID-19. Assay: immunoSEQ multiplex PCR; the TCRdb copy retains only in-frame clones and omits some. This sample has about 200,000 clones, with roughly 80% found just once. The sequencing input was peripheral blood. Receptors originate from a human donor in a cohort sampled during active COVID-19.

The chain is built from TRBV5-1 and TRBJ2-3; 10 bases are a match to TRBD2. The CDR3 has 14 residues. V shed 4 bases and J 4 bases; nucleotides not matched to a gene: 3. Germline loops: CDR1 SGHRS, CDR2 YFSETQ. The CDR3 loop reads CASSAAGGADTQYF. CDR3 DNA: TGCGCCAGCAGCGCAGCGGGAGGGGCAGATACGCAGTATTTT.

This clone appeared a single time. The chain uses TRBV4-3 and TRBJ1-4; TRBD1 agrees at 7 bases. The CDR3 runs 16 residues. Trimming cost V 0 bases and J 5 bases; bases outside gene matches: 6. Germline V gives CDR1 LGHNA, CDR2 YSLEER. The CDR3 sequence is CASSQDPGQRNEKLFF. The CDR3 coding sequence is TGCGCCAGCAGCCAAGATCCGGGACAGCGAAATGAAAAACTGTTTTTT.

The CDR3 loop reads CATSDFVTASRTDTQYF. CDR3 DNA: TGTGCCACCAGTGATTTTGTGACAGCGAGCCGCACAGATACGCAGTATTTT. The V and J genes are TRBV24-1 and TRBJ2-3; weak D call: TRBD1 (5 bases). Trimming removed 1 base at V and 1 base at J, with 14 bases between. CDR1 KGHDR and CDR2 SFDVKD come from the germline V gene. CDR3 size: 17 residues.

This clone has just a few counts. This chain joins TRBV27 and TRBJ2-7; 9 bases are shared with TRBD1. Germline lookup yields CDR1 MNHEY and CDR2 SMNVEV (reference sequence). The CDR3 spans 15 residues. Trimming at V came to 8 bases and at J to 7 bases, leaving 15 bases not matched to a gene. The CDR3 is CASADPGQGSEEQYF. The CDR3 region has the DNA TGTGCCAGCGCCGACCCGGGACAGGGTTCGGAGGAGCAGTACTTC.

This clone appeared a single time. The chain joins TRBV29-1 to TRBJ1-6; D is unresolved. The CDR3 runs to 13 residues. Germline V CDR1 and CDR2: SQVTM, ANQGSEA. V lost 6 bases to trimming and J lost 4 bases, with 10 bases between them. CDR3 residues: CSVIESYNSPLHF. DNA of the CDR3: TGCAGCGTGATAGAATCTTATAATTCACCCCTCCACTTT. The whole variable domain, remainder taken from reference TRBV29-1 and TRBJ1-6, is SAVISQKPSRDICQRGTSLTIQCQVDSQVTMMFWYRQQPGQSLTLIATANQGSEATYESGFVIDKFPISRPNLTFSTLTVSNMSPEDSSIYLCSVIESYNSPLHFGNGTRLTVT.

The chain couples TRBV9 to TRBJ2-1; TRBD2 agrees at 7 bases. The CDR3 has 14 residues. Germline loops: CDR1 SGDLS, CDR2 YYNGEE. Trimming took 2 bases from V and 3 from J; bases not matched to a gene: 2. CDR3 coding DNA: TGTGCCAGCAGCGTGACTAGCTACTACAATGAGCAGTTCTTC. Its protein is CASSVTSYYNEQFF.

The CDR3 nucleotides are TGTGCCAGCAGTTTATTTAGGGGACAGATTTCCTACGAGCAGTACTTC. It translates to CASSLFRGQISYEQYF. The chain combines TRBV28 with TRBJ2-7; 7 bases are a match to TRBD1. Looked up from germline, CDR1 is MDHEN and CDR2 is SYDVKM. After removal of 1 base from V and 1 base from J, the junction contained 7 bases not matched to a gene. The CDR3 has 16 amino acids.

The chain links TRBV7-2 to TRBJ2-7, with TRBD1 as a possible D gene (6 bases). The CDR3 runs to 13 residues. Deletions cut 2 bases from V and 3 bases from J, with 8 bases between. Germline CDR1 SGHTA, CDR2 FQGNSA. The CDR3 loop reads CASSLQGNYEQYF. For the CDR3, the DNA is TGTGCCAGCAGCTTACAGGGGAACTACGAGCAGTACTTC. The whole variable domain, filled in from reference TRBV7-2 and TRBJ2-7, reads GAGVSQSPSNKVTEKGKDVELRCDPISGHTALYWYRQSLGQGLEFLIYFQGNSAPDKSGLPSDRFSAERTGGSVSTLTIQRTQQEDSAVYLCASSLQGNYEQYFGPGTRLTVT.

The chain recombines TRBV18 with TRBJ1-1; 7 nucleotides line up with TRBD1. CDR1 and CDR2 from the germline V gene are KGHSH and LQKENI. Trimming took 3 bases from V and 0 from J; bases not matched to a gene: 7. The CDR3 consists of 16 residues. The CDR3 region is CASSPPGTVMNTEAFF. The CDR3 DNA follows: TGTGCCAGCTCACCCCCCGGGACAGTGATGAACACTGAAGCTTTCTTT.

The rearrangement uses TRBV7-6 and TRBJ2-7, with 10 nucleotides matching TRBD2. The V gene end was trimmed by 5 bases and the J gene end by 2 bases; junction bases not matched to a gene: 6. Looked up from germline, CDR1 is SGHVS and CDR2 is FNYEAQ. The CDR3 consists of 15 residues. The CDR3: CASSQQAGGPYEQYF. The CDR3 nucleotides read TGTGCCAGCAGCCAACAAGCGGGAGGGCCCTACGAGCAGTACTTC.

The V gene is TRBV27, the J gene TRBJ1-5, with TRBD1 as a possible D gene (5 bases). The CDR3 loop spans 15 amino acids. Trimming took off 2 bases at V and 5 bases at J, with 13 bases between the two ends. CDR1 is MNHEY and CDR2 is SMNVEV in the germline V gene (reference sequence). The CDR3, as DNA: TGTGCCAGCAGTTTACAGGGAAACGTAGATCAGCCCCAGCATTTT. The encoded protein is CASSLQGNVDQPQHF.

This chain uses TRBV5-4 with TRBJ2-2; tentatively, D is TRBD2 (5 bases). This CDR3 spans 14 amino acids. CDR1 is SGHNT, CDR2 YYREEE, per germline (reference sequence). V was shortened by 2 bases and J by 5 bases, with 10 bases between the two germline ends. CDR3 DNA sequence: TGTGCCAGCAGCTTACTCGCGGGTACCGGGGAGCTGTTTTTT. As protein: CASSLLAGTGELFF.